This T cell receptor beta chain was recovered during a study of blood T cell repertoires in COVID-19. Germline V gene sequence: CDR1 SGHNT, CDR2 YENEEA. The germline V and J ends were trimmed by 5 bases and 3 bases, with 12 bases remaining between them. The CDR3 consists of 14 residues. Authors' analysis steps: Amplification of reference gene primers provided the estimated nucleated cell counts. Sequenced by immunoSEQ multiplex PCR; TCRdb stores in-frame clones only, minus some. V and J calls and clone size are those listed in that table; D and trimming were worked out from the DNA. The sample has about 110,000 clones, around 89% seen once. This clone was observed a single time.

The genes are TRBV11-3 and TRBJ2-3; D is ambiguous. The receptor was isolated from a human donor in a cohort sampled during active COVID-19. Source material: peripheral blood. The CDR3 DNA reads as TGTGCCAGCAGCCATCGCTCGAGAACAGATACGCAGTATTTT. Translated: CASSHRSRTDTQYF.